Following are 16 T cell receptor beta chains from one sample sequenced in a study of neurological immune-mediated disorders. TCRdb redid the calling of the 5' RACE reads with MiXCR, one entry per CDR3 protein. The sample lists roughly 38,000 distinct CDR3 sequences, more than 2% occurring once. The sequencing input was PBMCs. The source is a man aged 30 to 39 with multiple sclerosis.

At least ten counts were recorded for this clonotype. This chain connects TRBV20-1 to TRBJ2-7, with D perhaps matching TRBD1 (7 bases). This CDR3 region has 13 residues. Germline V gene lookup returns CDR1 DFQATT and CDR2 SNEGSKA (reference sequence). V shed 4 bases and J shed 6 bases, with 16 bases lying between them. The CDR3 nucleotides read TGCAGTGCTACCTTGGACAGGCGGGGCGAGCAGTACTTC. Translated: CSATLDRRGEQYF.

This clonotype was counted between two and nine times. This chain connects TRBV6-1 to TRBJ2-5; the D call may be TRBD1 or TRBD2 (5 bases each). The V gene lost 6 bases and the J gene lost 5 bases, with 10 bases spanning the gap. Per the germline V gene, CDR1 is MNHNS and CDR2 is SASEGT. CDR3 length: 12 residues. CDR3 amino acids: CASSVGVETQYF. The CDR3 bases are TGTGCCAGCAGCGTGGGGGTCGAGACCCAGTACTTC.

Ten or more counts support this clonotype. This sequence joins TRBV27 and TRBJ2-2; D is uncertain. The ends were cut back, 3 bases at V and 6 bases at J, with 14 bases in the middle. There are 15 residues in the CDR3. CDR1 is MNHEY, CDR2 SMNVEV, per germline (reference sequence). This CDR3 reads CASSLGQTQAGELFF. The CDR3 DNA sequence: TGTGCCAGCAGTTTGGGCCAGACTCAAGCCGGGGAGCTGTTTTTT.

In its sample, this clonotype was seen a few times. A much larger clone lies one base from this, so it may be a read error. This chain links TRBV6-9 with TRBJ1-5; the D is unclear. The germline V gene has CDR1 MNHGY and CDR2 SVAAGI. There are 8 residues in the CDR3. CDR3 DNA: TGTGCCAGCAGTTATTGGAATTTT. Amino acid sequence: CASSYWNF.

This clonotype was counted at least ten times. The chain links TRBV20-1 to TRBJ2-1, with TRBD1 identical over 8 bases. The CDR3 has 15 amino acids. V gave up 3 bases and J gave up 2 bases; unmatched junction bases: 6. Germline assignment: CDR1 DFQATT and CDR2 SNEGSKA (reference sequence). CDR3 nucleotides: TGCAGTGCTAGCCCAGGACAGGGAGCCTACAATGAGCAGTTCTTC. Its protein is CSASPGQGAYNEQFF.

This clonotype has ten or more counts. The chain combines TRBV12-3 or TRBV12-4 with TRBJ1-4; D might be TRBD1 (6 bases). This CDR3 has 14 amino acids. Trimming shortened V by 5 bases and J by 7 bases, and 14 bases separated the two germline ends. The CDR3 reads CASSRDTRGEKLFF. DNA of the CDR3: TGTGCCAGCAGTCGGGACACCCGGGGTGAAAAACTGTTTTTT.

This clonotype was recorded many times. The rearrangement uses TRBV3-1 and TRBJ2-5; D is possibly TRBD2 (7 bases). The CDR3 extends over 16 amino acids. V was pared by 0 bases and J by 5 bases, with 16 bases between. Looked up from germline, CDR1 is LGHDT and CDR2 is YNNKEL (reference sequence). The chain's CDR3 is CASSQDFAGARETQYF. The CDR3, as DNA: TGTGCCAGCAGCCAAGATTTCGCGGGGGCGAGGGAGACCCAGTACTTC.

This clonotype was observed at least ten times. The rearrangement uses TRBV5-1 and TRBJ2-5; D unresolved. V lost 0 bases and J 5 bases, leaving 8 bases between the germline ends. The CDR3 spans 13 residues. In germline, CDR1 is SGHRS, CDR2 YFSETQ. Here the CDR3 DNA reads TGCGCCAGCAGCTTGGCCACCTCCGAGACCCAGTACTTC. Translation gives CASSLATSETQYF.

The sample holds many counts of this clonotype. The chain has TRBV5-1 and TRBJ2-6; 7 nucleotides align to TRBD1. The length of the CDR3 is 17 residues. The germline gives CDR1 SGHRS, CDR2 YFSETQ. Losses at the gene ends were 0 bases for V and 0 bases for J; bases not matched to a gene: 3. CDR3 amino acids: CASSLGDSISGANVLTF. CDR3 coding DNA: TGCGCCAGCAGCTTGGGGGACAGCATCTCTGGGGCCAACGTCCTGACTTTC.

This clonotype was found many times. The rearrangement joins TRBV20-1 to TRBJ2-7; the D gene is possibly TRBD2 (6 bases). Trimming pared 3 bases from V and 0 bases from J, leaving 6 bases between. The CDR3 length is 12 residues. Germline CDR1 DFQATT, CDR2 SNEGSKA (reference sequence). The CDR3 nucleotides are TGCAGTGCTAGCGGGAGCTCCTACGAGCAGTACTTC. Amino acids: CSASGSSYEQYF.

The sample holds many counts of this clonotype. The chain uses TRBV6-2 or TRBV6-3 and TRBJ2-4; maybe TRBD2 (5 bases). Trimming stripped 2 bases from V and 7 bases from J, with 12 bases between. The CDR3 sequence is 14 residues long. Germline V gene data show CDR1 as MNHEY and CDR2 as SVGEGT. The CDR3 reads CASSYSGQRNIQYF. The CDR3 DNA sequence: TGTGCCAGCAGTTACAGCGGCCAGAGGAACATTCAGTACTTC.

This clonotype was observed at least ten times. CDR3 DNA: TGTGCCAGCAACCCGAAGGGGGGGGGAGTGTTGGGATCCTACAATGAGCAGTTCTTC. Protein product: CASNPKGGGVLGSYNEQFF. V and J are TRBV21-1 and TRBJ2-1; the table's D call, TRBD1, was not checked against the DNA. TRBV21-1 is annotated as a pseudogene. The CDR3 is 19 residues long.

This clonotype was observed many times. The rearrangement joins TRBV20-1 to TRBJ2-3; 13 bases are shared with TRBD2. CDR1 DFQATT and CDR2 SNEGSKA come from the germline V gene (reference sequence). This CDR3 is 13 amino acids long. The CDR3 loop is CSGLAGDTDTQYF. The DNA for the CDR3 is TGCAGCGGACTAGCGGGGGACACAGATACGCAGTATTTT.

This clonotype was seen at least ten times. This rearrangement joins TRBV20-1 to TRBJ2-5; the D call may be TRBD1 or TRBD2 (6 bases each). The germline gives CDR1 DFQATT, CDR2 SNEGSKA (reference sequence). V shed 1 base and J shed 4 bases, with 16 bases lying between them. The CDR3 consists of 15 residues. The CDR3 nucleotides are TGCAGTGCTAGAGGGCTCAGGGGAGGACGAGAGACCCAGTACTTC. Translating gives CSARGLRGGRETQYF.

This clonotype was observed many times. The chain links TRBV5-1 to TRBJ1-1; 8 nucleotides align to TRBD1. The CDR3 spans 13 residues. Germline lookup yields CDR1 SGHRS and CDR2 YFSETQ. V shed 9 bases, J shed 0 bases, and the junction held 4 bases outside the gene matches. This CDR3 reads CATGQGMNTEAFF. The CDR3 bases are TGCGCCACCGGACAGGGAATGAACACTGAAGCTTTCTTT. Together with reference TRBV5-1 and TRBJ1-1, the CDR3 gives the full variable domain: KAGVTQTPRYLIKTRGQQVTLSCSPISGHRSVSWYQQTPGQGLQFLFEYFSETQRNKGNFPGRFSGRQFSNSRSEMNVSTLELGDSALYLCATGQGMNTEAFFGQGTRLTVV.

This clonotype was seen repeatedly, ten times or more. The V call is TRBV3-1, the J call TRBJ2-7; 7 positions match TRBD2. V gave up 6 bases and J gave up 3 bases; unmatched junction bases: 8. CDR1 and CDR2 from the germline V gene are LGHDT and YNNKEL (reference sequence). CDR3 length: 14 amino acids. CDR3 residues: CASSDRDYHYEQYF. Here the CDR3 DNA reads TGTGCCAGCAGTGACCGGGACTACCACTACGAGCAGTACTTC.